A single sample gave rise to the 27 T cell receptor beta chains below, sequenced in a study of shared clonotypes between healthy human individuals. TCRdb keeps only in-frame clones here, not all; method: immunoSEQ multiplex PCR. The table shows hundreds of thousands of clones, with 73% occurring only once. Specimen: memory CD4+ T cells sorted from blood. Subset given: CD45RA-negative fraction. The receptors stem from a woman under 40 in good health.

With respect to this clone: The same CDR3 is also encoded by other DNA sequences in this sample. This chain joins TRBV7-8 and TRBJ1-5, with a possible D match to TRBD1 (5 bases). Per the germline V gene, CDR1 is SGHVS and CDR2 is FQNEAQ. The CDR3 consists of 15 residues. The V and J ends lost 1 base and 2 bases respectively, with 9 bases between them. In nucleotides, the CDR3 is TGTGCCAGCAGCTTAGGCAGGGCGGGCAATCAGCCCCAGCATTTT. Protein product: CASSLGRAGNQPQHF.

The chain joins TRBV5-8 to TRBJ2-3, with TRBD2 identical over 12 bases. The CDR3 length is 18 residues. V lost 0 bases to trimming and J lost 2 bases; unmatched junction nucleotides: 7. The germline gives CDR1 SGHTS, CDR2 YDEGEE. CDR3: CASSLGTSGRWYTDTQYF. CDR3 bases: TGTGCCAGCAGCTTGGGAACTAGCGGGAGGTGGTACACAGATACGCAGTATTTT.

This sequence joins TRBV5-1 and TRBJ2-5, with 7 bases that match TRBD1. CDR1 and CDR2 (germline): SGHRS, YFSETQ. The CDR3 has 15 amino acids. Trimming cost V 3 bases and J 3 bases; bases outside gene matches: 8. The CDR3 DNA sequence: TGCGCCAGCAGCTCGAAAGGGACAGAAGAAGAGACCCAGTACTTC. Its protein product is CASSSKGTEEETQYF.

The chain uses TRBV10-1 and TRBJ2-7; maybe TRBD1 (6 bases). V lost 5 bases to trimming and J lost 3 bases, with 14 bases between them. This CDR3 is 14 amino acids long. Germline CDR1 and CDR2: WNHNN and SYGVQD (reference sequence). The CDR3 region has the DNA TGCGCCAGCAGTCAGAGGGGGAGAAACTACGAGCAGTACTTC. Protein sequence: CASSQRGRNYEQYF.

This chain uses TRBV18 with TRBJ2-3; 9 bases are shared with TRBD1. This CDR3 comprises 15 residues. Germline assignment: CDR1 KGHSH and CDR2 LQKENI. The junction had 3 bases not matched to a gene; V was cut back by 0 bases and J by 5 bases. The CDR3 DNA follows: TGTGCCAGCTCACCACCGGGACAGGGTAAAGATACGCAGTATTTT. It yields the protein CASSPPGQGKDTQYF.

This clone showed up just a few times. The V and J genes are TRBV19 and TRBJ1-1, with D uncertain. Germline-derived CDR1 and CDR2 are LNHDA and SQIVND (reference sequence). Trimming took 1 base from V and 3 from J, leaving 12 bases between them. This CDR3 spans 15 amino acids. The CDR3 loop is CASSIVGWEDTEAFF. For the CDR3, the DNA is TGTGCCAGTAGTATAGTAGGGTGGGAGGACACTGAAGCTTTCTTT. Together with reference TRBV19 and TRBJ1-1, the CDR3 gives the full variable domain: DGGITQSPKYLFRKEGQNVTLSCEQNLNHDAMYWYRQDPGQGLRLIYYSQIVNDFQKGDIAEGYSVSREKKESFPLTVTSAQKNPTAFYLCASSIVGWEDTEAFFGQGTRLTVV.

CDR3 nucleotides: TGTGCCAGCAGCGGGACAGGATCGCTAAACTATGGCTACACCTTC. Residues: CASSGTGSLNYGYTF. V and J are TRBV9 and TRBJ1-2; 7 bases are a match to TRBD1. The CDR3 spans 15 residues. Germline CDR1 SGDLS, CDR2 YYNGEE. V lost 3 bases and J lost 2; bases outside the gene matches: 7.

V usage is TRBV6-5 and J usage is TRBJ1-5; D is ambiguous. Trimming pared 0 bases from V and 7 bases from J, leaving 7 bases between. Germline CDR1 reads MNHEY; CDR2 reads SVGAGI. The CDR3 has 13 residues. The CDR3 sequence: CASSYSNAQPQHF. The CDR3 nucleotides read TGTGCCAGCAGTTACTCGAATGCCCAGCCCCAGCATTTT.

The gene calls are TRBV11-2 and TRBJ1-1; 8 bases are a match to TRBD1. Germline CDR1 reads SGHAT; CDR2 reads FQNNGV. CDR3 length: 13 residues. V gave up 6 bases and J gave up 5 bases; unmatched junction bases: 5. The CDR3 DNA reads as TGTGCCAGCAGTCTTACAGGGGGGACTGAAGCTTTCTTT. Translation: CASSLTGGTEAFF.

The chain couples TRBV7-9 to TRBJ2-3; TRBD2 matches at 10 bases. Trimming removed 6 bases from V and 3 bases from J; junction bases left unmatched: 6. The germline CDR1 and CDR2 sequences are SEHNR and FQNEAQ (reference sequence). The length of the CDR3 is 15 residues. The CDR3 bases are TGTGCCAGCAGAAAAAGCGGGAGGGAAACAGATACGCAGTATTTT. Its translation: CASRKSGRETDTQYF.

The chain has TRBV18 and TRBJ1-2, with TRBD1 matching over 10 bases. The length of the CDR3 is 14 residues. V shed 3 bases, J shed 8 bases, and the junction held 6 bases outside the gene matches. CDR1 is KGHSH, CDR2 LQKENI, per germline. The CDR3 bases are TGTGCCAGCTCACCCGGGACAGGGGTCCGGGGCTACACCTTC. This sequence encodes CASSPGTGVRGYTF.

This rearrangement joins TRBV19 to TRBJ1-1; D gene unclear. The V end was cut by 4 bases, the J end by 4 bases, with 7 bases between. The CDR3 sequence is 12 residues long. The germline V gene encodes CDR1 LNHDA and CDR2 SQIVND (reference sequence). The CDR3 DNA reads as TGTGCCAGTAGTAACCCCCCCACTGAAGCTTTCTTT. Protein: CASSNPPTEAFF.

The DNA for the CDR3 is TGTGCCAGCACCGGGTGGTGGTCTAGCCTTAGCTCCTACGAGCAGTACTTC. It translates to CASTGWWSSLSSYEQYF. The rearrangement links TRBV5-4 to TRBJ2-7, with D possibly matching TRBD2 (5 bases). Trimming pared 6 bases from V and 0 bases from J, leaving 22 bases between. The length of the CDR3 is 17 residues. Germline assignment: CDR1 SGHNT and CDR2 YYREEE (reference sequence).

This chain uses TRBV7-9 with TRBJ1-2; D is possibly TRBD1 (5 bases). V was clipped by 5 bases and J by 4 bases, with 14 bases between them. The CDR3 covers 14 residues. Germline CDR1 and CDR2: SEHNR and FQNEAQ (reference sequence). The CDR3 spells CASSILTVGYGYTF. CDR3 coding DNA: TGTGCCAGCAGCATCCTGACAGTGGGCTATGGCTACACCTTC. Filled out from reference TRBV7-9 and TRBJ1-2, the complete variable domain reads DTGVSQNPRHKITKRGQNVTFRCDPISEHNRLYWYRQTLGQGPEFLTYFQNEAQLEKSRLLSDRFSAERPKGSFSTLEIQRTEQGDSAMYLCASSILTVGYGYTFGSGTRLTVV.

The chain couples TRBV4-1 to TRBJ2-7; TRBD2 agrees at 7 bases. This CDR3 contains 14 residues. Germline V CDR1 and CDR2: MGHRA, YSYEKL. Germline trimming cut 1 base from V and 3 bases from J; bases unmatched to any gene: 3. The CDR3 loop reads CASSQGSSGYEQYF. The CDR3, as DNA: TGCGCCAGCAGCCAAGGGTCTAGCGGCTACGAGCAGTACTTC.

This rearrangement joins TRBV29-1 to TRBJ2-3; D perhaps matches TRBD1 (6 bases). The CDR3 consists of 13 residues. The V end was cut by 6 bases, the J end by 4 bases, with 14 bases between. Germline V gene lookup returns CDR1 SQVTM and CDR2 ANQGSEA. The CDR3 reads CSVEGVWADTQYF. In DNA, the CDR3 is TGCAGCGTAGAGGGGGTATGGGCAGATACGCAGTATTTT.

This clone was picked up many times. The genes are TRBV5-1 and TRBJ2-5, with 9 bases matching TRBD2. Germline values: CDR1 SGHRS, CDR2 YFSETQ. V shed 9 bases and J 3 bases; nucleotides not matched to a gene: 12. The CDR3 is made up of 15 amino acids. This CDR3 reads CATRLGGLAEETQYF. The CDR3 DNA sequence: TGCGCCACCCGCTTGGGGGGACTAGCAGAAGAGACCCAGTACTTC.

The J gene is TRBJ2-3, the V gene TRBV5-1; D remains unclear. Germline values: CDR1 SGHRS, CDR2 YFSETQ. CDR3 length: 15 amino acids. Trimming pared 6 bases from V and 6 bases from J, leaving 20 bases between. The CDR3 coding sequence is TGCGCCAGCACCGAAGCTCTCCCGCTTGGTGATACGCAGTATTTT. Protein sequence: CASTEALPLGDTQYF. Together with reference TRBV5-1 and TRBJ2-3, the CDR3 gives the full variable domain: KAGVTQTPRYLIKTRGQQVTLSCSPISGHRSVSWYQQTPGQGLQFLFEYFSETQRNKGNFPGRFSGRQFSNSRSEMNVSTLELGDSALYLCASTEALPLGDTQYFGPGTRLTVL.

This clone was counted at least ten times. The V call is TRBV7-8, the J call TRBJ2-1; 8 nucleotides agree with TRBD2. There are 15 residues in the CDR3. V lost 5 bases, J lost 0 bases, and 3 bases stayed unmatched. From germline, CDR1 is SGHVS and CDR2 FQNEAQ. The CDR3 nucleotides are TGTGCCAGCAGCCACCGGGAGGGCTCCTACAATGAGCAGTTCTTC. Its protein is CASSHREGSYNEQFF.

The genes are TRBV11-3 and TRBJ1-3; the match to TRBD1 covers 9 bases. The CDR3 extends over 16 amino acids. Trimming took 6 bases from V and 3 from J; bases not matched to a gene: 9. Looked up from germline, CDR1 is SGHNT and CDR2 is YENEEA. This chain's CDR3 is CASSRGQGQRGNTIYF. CDR3 DNA sequence: TGTGCCAGCAGTCGAGGACAGGGGCAACGTGGAAACACCATATATTTT.

The chain's CDR3 is CASGWFGELFF. The CDR3 bases are TGTGCCAGCGGATGGTTTGGGGAGCTGTTTTTT. V usage is TRBV5-6 and J usage is TRBJ2-2; no reliable D call. CDR1 SGHDT and CDR2 YYEEEE come from the germline V gene. The CDR3 spans 11 residues. V dropped 7 bases and J dropped 8 bases, with 9 bases sitting between them.

The rearrangement uses TRBV2 and TRBJ1-3; D not resolved. The CDR3 covers 13 residues. Trimming took 6 bases from V and 6 from J, leaving 12 bases between them. Looked up from germline, CDR1 is SNHLY and CDR2 is FYNNEI. CDR3 nucleotide sequence: TGTGCCAGCAGGGCCCCCGAGCTAAACACCATATATTTT. Translated, it gives CASRAPELNTIYF.

The V gene is TRBV15, the J gene TRBJ1-2; TRBD1 agrees at 7 bases. V lost 2 bases, J lost 2 bases, and 5 bases stayed unmatched. Germline V lookup: CDR1 LNHNV, CDR2 YYDKDF (reference sequence). This CDR3 is 15 amino acids long. CDR3 bases: TGTGCCACCAGCAGACTCGGGACAGCGAACTATGGCTACACCTTC. Translation gives CATSRLGTANYGYTF.

The chain links TRBV6-5 to TRBJ1-4; 9 bases are a match to TRBD1. The junction had 2 bases not matched to a gene; V was cut back by 2 bases and J by 4 bases. Germline V gives CDR1 MNHEY, CDR2 SVGAGI. This CDR3 has 15 residues. CDR3 protein: CASSYAGQGNEKLFF. The CDR3 region has the DNA TGTGCCAGCAGTTACGCGGGACAGGGTAATGAAAAACTGTTTTTT.

The CDR3 nucleotides read TGTGCCAGCAGTTTCCGGGATGCCACAGATACGCAGTATTTT. Its translation is CASSFRDATDTQYF. The J gene is TRBJ2-3, the V gene TRBV27; perhaps TRBD2 as D (5 bases). V was cut by 3 bases and J by 2 bases, with 9 bases left in between. Germline V lookup: CDR1 MNHEY, CDR2 SMNVEV (reference sequence). The CDR3 extends over 14 amino acids.

This rearrangement joins TRBV7-9 to TRBJ2-3; no firm D call. Germline assignment: CDR1 SEHNR and CDR2 FQNEAQ (reference sequence). V lost 0 bases to trimming and J lost 0 bases, with 13 bases between them. CDR3 length: 17 residues. In DNA, the CDR3 is TGTGCCAGCAGCTTAGCAGGAAACCGGCTGAGCACAGATACGCAGTATTTT. Translation gives CASSLAGNRLSTDTQYF.

The V gene is TRBV18, the J gene TRBJ1-4, with D uncertain. The CDR3 totals 15 residues. Germline values: CDR1 KGHSH, CDR2 LQKENI. V shed 3 bases and J shed 5 bases, with 13 bases lying between them. DNA of the CDR3: TGTGCCAGCTCACCCGACCGGGCAGGCAATGAAAAACTGTTTTTT. This encodes CASSPDRAGNEKLFF.